The present entry profiles one T cell receptor beta chain with its context. The germline gives CDR1 MNHEY, CDR2 SVGEGT. V shed 2 bases and J shed 2 bases, with 13 bases lying between them. The length of the CDR3 is 15 residues. Authors' analysis steps: Amplification of reference gene primers was used by the study to estimate nucleated cell counts. Generated by immunoSEQ multiplex PCR, the TCRdb table keeps only in-frame clones and is missing some. Clone size and V and J calls were adopted from that table, with D and trimming inferred from the DNA. The table has about 26,000 clones, 90% seen once. The data were taken from a study of blood T cell repertoires in COVID-19. As for the study in general: The United States, Italy and Spain supplied acute and convalescent COVID-19 samples. T cells, B-cell-depleted T cells, or PBMCs supplied cDNA or gDNA.

This chain connects TRBV6-2 or TRBV6-3 to TRBJ2-7, with a weak D call TRBD2 (5 bases). The TCR was taken from a man between 65 and 85 years old with acute or convalescent COVID-19. Source material: peripheral blood. The CDR3 bases are TGTGCCAGCAGTTACGCTAGCAGAGTCCCCTACGAGCAGTACTTC. Translated: CASSYASRVPYEQYF.